This T cell receptor (beta chain) was found in a study of shared clonotypes between healthy human individuals. Study in general: Each donor's CD4 naive and CD4 memory cells filled three plates apiece, CD8 naive two, and CD8 memory one. General study results and limits: Larger estimated richness was generally seen in naive subsets than in memory subsets. Represented diversity (both genetic and exposure-history) was limited by the small number of donors.

The data were produced by immunoSEQ multiplex PCR, yet TCRdb's version contains in-frame clones alone and is incomplete. The sample has around 600,000 clones, 85% to 95% seen once. CD45RO-negative cells were positively selected for CCR7, leaving out terminally differentiated effector memory CD45RA+ cells. The donor population consisted of healthy HIV-negative adults with no recent acute infections or vaccinations. In this sample, this clone turned up once. Its matching antigen is unknown. This CDR3 is built from 19 residues. The V gene's germline CDR1 is SGHVS and CDR2 FNYEAQ. The J segment lost 1 base and the V segment lost 0 bases, leaving 10 bases of the junction unmatched.

The sequencing sample was made of naive CD8+ T cells sorted from blood. This sequence joins TRBV7-6 and TRBJ2-2; 8 bases map to TRBD1. The origin of this receptor is a woman aged 25 to 39 in good health. The CDR3 nucleotides read TGTGCCAGCAGCTTAGCGCCAGGGGGCCGCTACGTGAACACCGGGGAGCTGTTTTTT. This sequence encodes CASSLAPGGRYVNTGELFF.